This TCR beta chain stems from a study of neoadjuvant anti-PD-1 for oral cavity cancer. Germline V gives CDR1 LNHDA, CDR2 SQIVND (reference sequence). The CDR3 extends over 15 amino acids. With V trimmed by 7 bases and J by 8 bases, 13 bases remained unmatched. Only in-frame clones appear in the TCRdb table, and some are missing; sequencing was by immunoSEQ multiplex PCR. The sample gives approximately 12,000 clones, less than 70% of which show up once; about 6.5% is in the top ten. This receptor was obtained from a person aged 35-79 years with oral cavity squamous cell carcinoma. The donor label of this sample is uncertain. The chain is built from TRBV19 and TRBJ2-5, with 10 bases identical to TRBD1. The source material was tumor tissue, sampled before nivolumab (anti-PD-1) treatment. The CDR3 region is CASMVGTGAAGTQYF. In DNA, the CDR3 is TGTGCCAGTATGGTAGGGACAGGGGCCGCTGGCACCCAGTACTTC.